This T cell receptor beta chain originates from a study of T cell responses to AZD1222 COVID-19 vaccine. This clone was observed a few times. Its target is unknown. This CDR3 region has 13 residues. Germline assignment: CDR1 SGHNT and CDR2 YYREEE (reference sequence). Deletions cut 4 bases from V and 1 base from J, with 8 bases between. Clones were sequenced by immunoSEQ multiplex PCR, and TCRdb holds only the in-frame ones, with some missing. The sample records 150,000 to 200,000 clones, about 89% being singletons. The study, taken as a whole, reports: Regions left unmutated in variants are reportedly the target of nearly half of spike-specific TCRs. Just a handful of people given AZD1222 tested seropositive at baseline. Sampled repertoires all dated from after the peak T cell response. Most donors were white British, females outnumbered males, and clonal diversity was possibly underestimated.

The receptor was derived from an adult in good health. The source material was peripheral blood, sampled on day 0 of MenACWY control vaccination. The chain couples TRBV5-4 to TRBJ1-1, with unresolved D. The CDR3 nucleotides read TGTGCCAGCAGCCTAATGGGGAACACTGAAGCTTTCTTT. Its protein product is CASSLMGNTEAFF.